This T cell receptor (beta chain) was recovered during a study of cytomegalovirus exposure and HLA in healthy donors. Study information: HLA-typed donors were the source of about 85 million unique TCRs, which an early data release held. Study-wide findings and caveats: A highly shared variant cluster was judged a likely technical artifact.

Researchers ran the PCR with 60 Vbeta and 13 Jbeta primers. Data came from immunoSEQ multiplex PCR; TCRdb stores just in-frame clones and leaves some out. The sample holds fewer than 150,000 clones, around 79% seen once. As concerns this clone: Its antigen remains unidentified.

The J segment lost 5 bases and the V segment lost 8 bases, leaving 10 bases of the junction unmatched. CDR3 length equals 14 residues. CDR1 is SNHLY, CDR2 FYNNEI, per germline. The clonotype comes from a middle-aged man in good health and CMV-seropositive. Specimen: PBMCs. The J gene is TRBJ2-5, the V gene TRBV2; 8 bases agree with TRBD2. CDR3 loop: CASGFGGAPETQYF. CDR3 nucleotide sequence: TGTGCCAGCGGGTTCGGGGGGGCTCCGGAGACCCAGTACTTC.